This T cell receptor beta chain is from a study of blood T cell repertoires in COVID-19. Background on the study: The United States, Italy and Spain were the sources of the acute and convalescent COVID-19 samples.

Trimming stripped 3 bases from V and 0 bases from J, with 9 bases between. The CDR3 spans 14 residues. Germline V gene lookup returns CDR1 SGHRS and CDR2 YFSETQ. Here immunoSEQ multiplex PCR was the method, and the copy in TCRdb shows in-frame clones only, minus some. The sample yields approximately 180,000 clones, roughly nine tenths seen once. This sequence originates from a man aged 55 to 70 with active or convalescent COVID-19. Source material: peripheral blood. J is TRBJ1-1 and V is TRBV5-1; maybe TRBD1 (5 bases). The DNA of the CDR3 is TGCGCCAGCAGCTATGAAGGGGTGAACACTGAAGCTTTCTTT. It encodes CASSYEGVNTEAFF.